This T cell receptor (beta chain) appears in the sequencing data of a study of tissue T cells after allogeneic stem cell transplantation. The time point was: mouse harvest day 7 after allogeneic transplant. Each mouse received 10^7 T-cell-depleted marrow cells plus 10^6 splenic CD5+ T cells by tail vein. Whole-study results and caveats: In patients and mice, blood and spleen missed much of tissue repertoire.

Comments on this clone: What it binds is not known. Gene and germline names: mouse. The read is 1 residue too short to cover the CDR3 end, so that end is filled in from the germline J gene.

Sequenced by immunoSEQ multiplex PCR; TCRdb stores in-frame clones only, minus some. The sample lists about 8,300 clones, about 52% seen once, with 7.1% in the top ten. The CDR3 contains 15 residues. V gave up 4 bases and J gave up 0 bases, with 10 bases separating them. Germline-derived CDR1 and CDR2 are KGHPV and FQNQEV (reference sequence). The TCR sequence derives from a female BALB/c mouse given C57BL/6 T cells with graft-versus-host disease after an allogeneic hematopoietic cell transplant. The material sequenced was gut tissue. The V gene is TRBV26, the J gene TRBJ1-3, with TRBD1 as a possible D gene (6 bases). The CDR3 DNA, read in part, is TGTGCCAGCAGTCCCACAGGGCATTCTGGAAATACGCTCTAT. Its protein product is CASSPTGHSGNTLY. Given in full, the CDR3 is CASSPTGHSGNTLYF.